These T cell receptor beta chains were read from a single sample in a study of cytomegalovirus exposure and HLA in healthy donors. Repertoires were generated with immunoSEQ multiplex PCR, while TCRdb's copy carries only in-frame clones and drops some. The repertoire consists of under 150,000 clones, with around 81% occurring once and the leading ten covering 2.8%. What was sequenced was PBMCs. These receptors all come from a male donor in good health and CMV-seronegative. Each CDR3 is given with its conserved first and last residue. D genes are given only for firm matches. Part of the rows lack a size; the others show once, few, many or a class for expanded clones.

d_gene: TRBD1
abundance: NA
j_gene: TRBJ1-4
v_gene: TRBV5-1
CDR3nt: TGCGCCAGCAGCTTGGCGTCAGGGGGCAAAACTAATGAAAAACTGTTTTTT
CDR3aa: CASSLASGGKTNEKLFF

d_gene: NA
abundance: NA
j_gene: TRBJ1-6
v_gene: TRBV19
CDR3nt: TGTGCCAGTAGTATAGATCATGGAGCCAGAGGACCCCTCCACTTT
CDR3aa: CASSIDHGARGPLHF

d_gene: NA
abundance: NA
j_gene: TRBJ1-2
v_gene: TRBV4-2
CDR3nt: TGTGCCAGCAGCCATCGAGACAGGATCCAATATGGCTACACCTTC
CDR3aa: CASSHRDRIQYGYTF

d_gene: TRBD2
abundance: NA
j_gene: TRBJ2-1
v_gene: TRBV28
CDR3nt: TGTGCCAGCAGTTTATTGGGGGGGGAGGATGAGCAGTTCTTC
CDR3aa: CASSLLGGEDEQFF

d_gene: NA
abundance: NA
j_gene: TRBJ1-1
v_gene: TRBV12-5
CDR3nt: TGTGCTAGTGGTTTGGTTCTAGGGAACACTGAAGCTTTCTTT
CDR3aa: CASGLVLGNTEAFF

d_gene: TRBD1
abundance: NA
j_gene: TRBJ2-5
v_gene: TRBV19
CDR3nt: TGTGCCAGTAGTACGACCTCGACAGGGGCCGAGACCCAGTACTTC
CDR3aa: CASSTTSTGAETQYF

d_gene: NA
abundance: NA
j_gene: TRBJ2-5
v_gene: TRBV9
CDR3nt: TGTGCCAGCAGTGGACGGACAGGGAGGGTGACCCAGTACTTC
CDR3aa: CASSGRTGRVTQYF

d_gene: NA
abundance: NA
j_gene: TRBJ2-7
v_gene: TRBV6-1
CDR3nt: TGTGCCAGCAGTGAGCAGGGTTTGAGGCTTGGCGAGCAGTACTTC
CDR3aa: CASSEQGLRLGEQYF

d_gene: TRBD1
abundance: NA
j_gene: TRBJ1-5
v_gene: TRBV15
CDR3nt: TGTGCCACCAGCCCCTGGACAGGGGGGATAGGAGGCAATCAGCCCCAGCATTTT
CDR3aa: CATSPWTGGIGGNQPQHF

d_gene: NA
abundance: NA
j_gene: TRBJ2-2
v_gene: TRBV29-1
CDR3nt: TGCAGCGTTTCGGGCCGGGGGTGGACCGGGGAGCTGTTTTTT
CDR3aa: CSVSGRGWTGELFF

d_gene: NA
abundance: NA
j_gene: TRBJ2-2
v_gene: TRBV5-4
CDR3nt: TGTGCCAGCAGCTTGGTACTAGGCACCGGGGAGCTGTTTTTT
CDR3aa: CASSLVLGTGELFF

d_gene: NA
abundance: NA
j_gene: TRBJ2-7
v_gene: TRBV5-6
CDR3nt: TGTGCCAGCAGCCCCGGTAGCTACGAGCAGTACTTC
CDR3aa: CASSPGSYEQYF

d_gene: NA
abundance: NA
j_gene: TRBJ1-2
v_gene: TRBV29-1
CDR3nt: TGCAGCGTTGAAATACCTCCTACTCTACTCGGCTACACCTTC
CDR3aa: CSVEIPPTLLGYTF

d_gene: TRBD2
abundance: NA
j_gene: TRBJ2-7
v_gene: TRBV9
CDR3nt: TGTGCCAGCAGCCCCAGACATAGCGGGAACCACTACGAGCAGTACTTC
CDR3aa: CASSPRHSGNHYEQYF

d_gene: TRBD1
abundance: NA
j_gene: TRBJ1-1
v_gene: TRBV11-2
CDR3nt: TGTGCCAGCAGCCCCCTCACAGGGGCCCACACTGAAGCTTTCTTT
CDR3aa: CASSPLTGAHTEAFF

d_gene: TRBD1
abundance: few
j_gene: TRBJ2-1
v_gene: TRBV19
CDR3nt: TGTGCCAGTAGACCCTTGGGGGGACAGGGGAATGAGCAGTTCTTC
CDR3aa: CASRPLGGQGNEQFF

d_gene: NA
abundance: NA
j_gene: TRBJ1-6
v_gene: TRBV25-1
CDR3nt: TGTGCCAGCAGTGAGTTGACGGGGAGTAATTCACCCCTCCACTTT
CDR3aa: CASSELTGSNSPLHF

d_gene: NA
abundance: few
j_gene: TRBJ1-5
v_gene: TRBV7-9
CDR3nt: TGTGCCAGCAGCTTGGACAGAAATCAGCCCCAGCATTTT
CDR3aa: CASSLDRNQPQHF

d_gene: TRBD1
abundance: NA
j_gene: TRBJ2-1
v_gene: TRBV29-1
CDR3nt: TGCAGCCTTGAAGCCGCCAGGGGGATTTCGTACAATGAGCAGTTCTTC
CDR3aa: CSLEAARGISYNEQFF

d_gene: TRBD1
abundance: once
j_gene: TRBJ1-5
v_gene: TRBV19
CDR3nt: TGTGCCAGTAGCGGGACAGGGGGCAGTCAGCCCCAGCATTTT
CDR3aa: CASSGTGGSQPQHF

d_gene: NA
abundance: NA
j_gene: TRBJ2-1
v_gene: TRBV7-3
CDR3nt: TGTGCCAGCAGCTATAATAGCGGATCCGGAAGCTCCTACAATGAGCAGTTCTTC
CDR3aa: CASSYNSGSGSSYNEQFF

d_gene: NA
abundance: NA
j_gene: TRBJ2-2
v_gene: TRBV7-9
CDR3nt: TGTGCCAGCAGCCTCGAGGGGAACACCGGGGAGCTGTTTTTT
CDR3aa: CASSLEGNTGELFF

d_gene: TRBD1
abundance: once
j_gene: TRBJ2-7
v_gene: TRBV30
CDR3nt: TGTGCCCGGAGGACAGGGTACGAGCAGTACTTC
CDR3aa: CARRTGYEQYF

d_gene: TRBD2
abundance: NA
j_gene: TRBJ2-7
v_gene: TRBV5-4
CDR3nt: TGTGCCAGCAGCTTCGGGACGACGGGGGGGCAGTACTTC
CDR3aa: CASSFGTTGGQYF

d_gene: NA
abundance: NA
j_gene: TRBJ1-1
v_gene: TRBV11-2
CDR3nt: TGTGCCAGCAGTTCGACCCGGACAGACGGAACTGAAGCTTTCTTT
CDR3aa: CASSSTRTDGTEAFF

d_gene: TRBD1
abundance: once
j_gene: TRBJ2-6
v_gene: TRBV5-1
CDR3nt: TGCGCCAGCAGCTTGGGGGGACAGGGAGAAGTCCTGACTTTC
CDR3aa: CASSLGGQGEVLTF

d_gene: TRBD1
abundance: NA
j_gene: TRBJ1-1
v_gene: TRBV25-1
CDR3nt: TGTGCCAGCAGTGCCCTAGACCAGGGGGGAGGCACTGAAGCTTTCTTT
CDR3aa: CASSALDQGGGTEAFF

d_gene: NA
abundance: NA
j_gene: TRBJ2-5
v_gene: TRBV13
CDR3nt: TGTGCCAGCAGCTTAGTAGGAGGGGGCGCAGAAGAGACCCAGTACTTC
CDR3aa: CASSLVGGGAEETQYF

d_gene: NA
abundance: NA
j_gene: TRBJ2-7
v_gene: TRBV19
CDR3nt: TGTGCCAGTAGTCCGGAGGGACGGCATAGCTCCTACGAGCAGTACTTC
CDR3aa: CASSPEGRHSSYEQYF

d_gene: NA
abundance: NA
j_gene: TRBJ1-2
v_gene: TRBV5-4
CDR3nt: TGTGCCAGCAGCATTCCCAGGGCCCCAGCTTCCCTTGGCTACACCTTC
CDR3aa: CASSIPRAPASLGYTF

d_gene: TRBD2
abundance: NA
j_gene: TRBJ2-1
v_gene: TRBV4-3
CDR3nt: TGCGCCAGCAGCCCCGGGGGGACCCCGGGGGAGCAGTTCTTC
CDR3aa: CASSPGGTPGEQFF

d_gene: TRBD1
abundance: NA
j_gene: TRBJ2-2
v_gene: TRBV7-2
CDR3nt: TGTGCCAGCAGCTTGAACAGGGGTGAAACCGGGGAGCTGTTTTTT
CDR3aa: CASSLNRGETGELFF

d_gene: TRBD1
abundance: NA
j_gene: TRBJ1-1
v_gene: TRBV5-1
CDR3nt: TGCGCCAGCAGCTTGGTCCAGGGGACAGCGAACACTGAAGCTTTCTTT
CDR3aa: CASSLVQGTANTEAFF

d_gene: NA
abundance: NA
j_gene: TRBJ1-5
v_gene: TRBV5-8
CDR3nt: TGTGCCAGCAGCTTGGTAGTAGGGCCAAGCGGAGATCAGCCCCAGCATTTT
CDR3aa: CASSLVVGPSGDQPQHF

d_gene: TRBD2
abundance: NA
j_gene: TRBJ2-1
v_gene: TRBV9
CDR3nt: TGTGCCAGCAGCCGCTCGGGGGAGGGGAACAATGAGCAGTTCTTC
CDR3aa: CASSRSGEGNNEQFF

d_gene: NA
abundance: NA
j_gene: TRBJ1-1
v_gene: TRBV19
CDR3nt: TGTGCCAGTAGTACGACAGCTGAAGCTTTCTTT
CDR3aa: CASSTTAEAFF

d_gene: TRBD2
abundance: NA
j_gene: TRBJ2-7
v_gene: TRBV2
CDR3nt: TGTGCCAGCACGACTAGCGGAATACTATCTAGCTCCTACGAGCAGTACTTC
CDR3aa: CASTTSGILSSSYEQYF

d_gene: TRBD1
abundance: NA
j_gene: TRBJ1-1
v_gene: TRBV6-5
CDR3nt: TGTGCCAGCAGTCTCAGGGGGTACACTGAAGCTTTCTTT
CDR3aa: CASSLRGYTEAFF

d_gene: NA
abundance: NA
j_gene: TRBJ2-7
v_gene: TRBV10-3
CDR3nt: TGTGCCATCAGTGATTACCGACAAGAGCAGTACTTC
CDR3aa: CAISDYRQEQYF

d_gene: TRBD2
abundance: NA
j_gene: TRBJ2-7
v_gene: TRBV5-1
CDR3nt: TGCGCCAGCAGCTTGGAGGGAGGGAGGCACGAGCAGTACTTC
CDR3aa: CASSLEGGRHEQYF

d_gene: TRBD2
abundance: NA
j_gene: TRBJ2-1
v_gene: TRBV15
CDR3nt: TGTGCCACCAGCAGCCTCCCGGGACTAGCGGGCCAAGGGCAGGGGTACAATGAGCAGTTCTTC
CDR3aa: CATSSLPGLAGQGQGYNEQFF

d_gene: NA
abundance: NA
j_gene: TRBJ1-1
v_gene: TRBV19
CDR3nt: TGTGCCAGTAGTATTTCGGGTTGGGACACTGAAGCTTTCTTT
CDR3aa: CASSISGWDTEAFF

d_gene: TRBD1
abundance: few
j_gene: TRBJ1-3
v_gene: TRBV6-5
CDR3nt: TGTGCCAGCAGCCGCGGACAGGGGGGTGGAAACACCATATATTTT
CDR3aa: CASSRGQGGGNTIYF

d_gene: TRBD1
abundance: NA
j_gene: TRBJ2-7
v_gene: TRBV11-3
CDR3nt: TGTGCCAGCAGCCCCGGACAGGGGAGGGTAGCGGGCAACTCCTACGAGCAGTACTTC
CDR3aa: CASSPGQGRVAGNSYEQYF

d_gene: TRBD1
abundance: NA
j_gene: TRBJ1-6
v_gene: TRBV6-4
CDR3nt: TGTGCCAGCAGTGTTAGGACAGGGTTGTCACCCCTCCACTTT
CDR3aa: CASSVRTGLSPLHF

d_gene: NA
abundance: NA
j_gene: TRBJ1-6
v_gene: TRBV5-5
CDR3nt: TGTGCCAGCAGCTTCTCACCTACAGTACAGTACTCACCCCTCCACTTT
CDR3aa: CASSFSPTVQYSPLHF

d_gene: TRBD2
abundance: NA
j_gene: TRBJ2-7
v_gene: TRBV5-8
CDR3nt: TGTGCCAGCAGCTTGGGTGGGACTAGACTTTACGAGCAGTACTTC
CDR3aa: CASSLGGTRLYEQYF

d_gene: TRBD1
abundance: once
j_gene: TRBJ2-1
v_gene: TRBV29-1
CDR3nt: TGCAGCGTTGGGGGCCCGGGACAGGGGCGGAATGAGCAGTTCTTC
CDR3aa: CSVGGPGQGRNEQFF

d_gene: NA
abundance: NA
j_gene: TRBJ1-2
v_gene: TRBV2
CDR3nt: TGTGCCAGCAGTTTCTATCTACAGGGAACTGGCTACACCTTC
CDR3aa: CASSFYLQGTGYTF

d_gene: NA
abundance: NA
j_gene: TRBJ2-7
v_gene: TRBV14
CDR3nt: TGTGCCAGCAGGAAGGACAGCCGACTTGTGTCCGAGCAGTACTTC
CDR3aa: CASRKDSRLVSEQYF

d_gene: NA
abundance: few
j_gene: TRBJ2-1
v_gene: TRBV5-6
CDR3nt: TGTGCCAGCAGCCAAACAGGGTACTCCTACAATGAGCAGTTCTTC
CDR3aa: CASSQTGYSYNEQFF

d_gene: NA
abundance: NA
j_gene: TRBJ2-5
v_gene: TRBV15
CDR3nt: TGTGCCACCAGCGAGGAGGGGTTAGAGACCCAGTACTTC
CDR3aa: CATSEEGLETQYF

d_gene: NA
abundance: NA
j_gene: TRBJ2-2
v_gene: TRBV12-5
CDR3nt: TGTGCTAGTGGTTTGCCCCTAGTACCCGGGGAGCTGTTTTTT
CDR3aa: CASGLPLVPGELFF

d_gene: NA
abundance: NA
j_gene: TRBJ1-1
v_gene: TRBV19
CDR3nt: TGTGCCAGTAGTACGATCCAGGGGTCTGAAGCTTTCTTT
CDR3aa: CASSTIQGSEAFF

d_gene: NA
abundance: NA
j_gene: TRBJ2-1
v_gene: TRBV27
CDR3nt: TGTGCCAGCAGTCTAAGGACAGTTCACAATGAGCAGTTCTTC
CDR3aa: CASSLRTVHNEQFF

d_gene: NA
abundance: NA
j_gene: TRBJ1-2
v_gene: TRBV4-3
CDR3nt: TGCGCCAGCAGCCAAGATACGGGTCGGGATCAGGGCTACACCTTC
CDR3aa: CASSQDTGRDQGYTF